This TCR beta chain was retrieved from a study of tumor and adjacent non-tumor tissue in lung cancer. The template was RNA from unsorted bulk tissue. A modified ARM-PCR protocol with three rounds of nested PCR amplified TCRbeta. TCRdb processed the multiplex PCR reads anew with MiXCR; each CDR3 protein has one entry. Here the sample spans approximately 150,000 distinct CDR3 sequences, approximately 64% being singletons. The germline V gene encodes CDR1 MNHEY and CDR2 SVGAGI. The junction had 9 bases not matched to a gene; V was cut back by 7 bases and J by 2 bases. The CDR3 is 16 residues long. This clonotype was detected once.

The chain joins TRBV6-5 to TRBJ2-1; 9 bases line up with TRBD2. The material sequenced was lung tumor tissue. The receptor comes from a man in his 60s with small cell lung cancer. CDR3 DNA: TGTGCCAGCATCGACCGCGGGAGGGCAGCCTACAATGAGCAGTTCTTC. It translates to CASIDRGRAAYNEQFF.